This T cell receptor beta chain was sequenced during a study of blood T cell repertoires in COVID-19. Overall study context: Sites in the United States, Italy and Spain provided acute and convalescent COVID-19 samples. Sources were T cells, B-cell-depleted T cells, or PBMCs; the material itself was cDNA or gDNA.

As handled by the study authors: Cell counts per sample came from amplifying reference gene primers. Sequencing was performed with immunoSEQ multiplex PCR; in TCRdb, only in-frame clones are kept and a portion is missing. V and J calls and clone size are those listed in that table; D and trimming were worked out from the DNA. In the table there are approximately 130,000 clones, around 79% of which are singletons. Trimming left V 3 bases short and J 8 bases short, with 10 bases between. Germline V gene data show CDR1 as LNHNV and CDR2 as YYDKDF (reference sequence). The CDR3 loop spans 13 amino acids.

The material sequenced was peripheral blood. This rearrangement joins TRBV15 to TRBJ1-4; D unresolved. The TCR sequence derives from an elderly man with acute or convalescent COVID-19. The CDR3 DNA follows: TGTGCCACCAGCAGGGCCCCAACAGAAAAACTGTTTTTT. This encodes CATSRAPTEKLFF.